The clone carrying this TCR beta chain has just a few counts. Its antigen remains unidentified. Primed by a sample-barcoded 5' primer and a J-beta primer mix, a second PCR proceeded for about 6 to 12 cycles. Every cDNA molecule carried a tag from a template-switch adaptor bearing 12 random nucleotides. MiXCR, run by TCRdb on the 5' RACE reads, gives a single entry per CDR3 protein. The table has about 1.8 million distinct CDR3 sequences, around half seen once; the top ten hold 2% to 2.5%. This CDR3 has 14 residues. In germline, CDR1 is DFQATT, CDR2 SNEGSKA (reference sequence). V gave up 1 base and J gave up 0 bases, with 7 bases separating them. The sample belongs to a study of blood T cells in healthy people across ages. Overall study findings and caveats: No one knew whether donors had CMV, which possibly confounded expanded clonotype changes. Underestimates were what the diversity estimates from one million T cells were considered to be. A strong correlation was seen between TCR beta diversity and naive T cell percentage.

The chain has TRBV20-1 and TRBJ2-4; no firm D call. This TCR derives from a middle-aged woman in good health. The sample was blood. CDR3 DNA sequence: TGCAGTGCTAGAGCCCGGCTAGCCAAAAACATTCAGTACTTC. Encoded protein: CSARARLAKNIQYF.